These 26 T cell receptor beta chains were sequenced from one sample in a study of T cell responses to AZD1222 COVID-19 vaccine. The data were produced by immunoSEQ multiplex PCR, yet TCRdb's version contains in-frame clones alone and is incomplete. The sample yields roughly 150,000 clones, over 80% seen once. Specimen: peripheral blood, collected 28 days after the second AZD1222 dose. These receptors all stem from an adult who received the AZD1222 COVID-19 vaccine.

The chain links TRBV19 to TRBJ1-6, with D maybe TRBD1 (6 bases). The CDR3 is 14 amino acids. The ends were cut back, 6 bases at V and 8 bases at J, with 14 bases in the middle. Germline assignment: CDR1 LNHDA and CDR2 SQIVND (reference sequence). DNA for the CDR3: TGTGCCAGTAGGAACAGGGTGGGGGATTCACCCCTCCACTTT. Protein sequence: CASRNRVGDSPLHF.

This clone has a single count. This sequence joins TRBV6-2 or TRBV6-3 and TRBJ2-1; no reliable D call. Germline CDR1 MNHEY, CDR2 SVGEGT. The CDR3 is made up of 15 amino acids. Trimming shortened V by 6 bases and J by 0 bases, and 12 bases separated the two germline ends. CDR3 coding DNA: TGTGCCAGCAGCCAACAGTTGAGCTCCTACAATGAGCAGTTCTTC. It translates to CASSQQLSSYNEQFF.

The V and J genes are TRBV19 and TRBJ1-1; 7 bases agree with TRBD1. With 5 bases clipped from V and 2 bases from J, the junction kept 5 bases outside the gene matches. CDR3 length: 14 amino acids. Germline-derived CDR1 and CDR2 are LNHDA and SQIVND (reference sequence). CDR3 sequence: CASSQGQFNTEAFF. The CDR3 nucleotides read TGTGCCAGTAGTCAGGGACAGTTCAACACTGAAGCTTTCTTT.

The chain combines TRBV28 with TRBJ1-1; a possible D gene is TRBD1 (5 bases). The V gene's germline CDR1 is MDHEN and CDR2 SYDVKM. Deletions cut 5 bases from V and 3 bases from J, with 10 bases between. This CDR3 has 13 residues. CDR3 nucleotide sequence: TGTGCCAGCAGTCCAACGGGGGACACTGAAGCTTTCTTT. It yields the protein CASSPTGDTEAFF.

V usage is TRBV29-1 and J usage is TRBJ2-5; TRBD1 matches 9 bases. The J call may be mistaken, given a closer DNA end match to TRBJ2-7. Germline V gene data show CDR1 as SQVTM and CDR2 as ANQGSEA. This CDR3 is 12 amino acids long. As DNA, the CDR3 is TGCAGCGCGTGGACAGGGGTCTCCGAGCAGTACTTC. This encodes CSAWTGVSEQYF.

The rearrangement uses TRBV21-1 and TRBJ2-2; the D call TRBD2 from the table was never checked on the DNA. TRBV21-1 is a pseudogene segment. The CDR3 is 18 residues long. CDR3 residues: CASSKVSGTRNPTGELFF. Written as DNA, the CDR3 is TGTGCCAGCAGCAAAGTATCCGGGACTAGAAATCCCACCGGGGAGCTGTTTTTT.

This clone was counted a few times. This chain links TRBV7-2 with TRBJ2-1; D is uncertain. Trimming took 4 bases from V and 10 from J, leaving 11 bases between them. The CDR3 totals 12 residues. CDR1 SGHTA and CDR2 FQGNSA come from the germline V gene. The CDR3 nucleotides read TGTGCCAGCAGCTCCGACTCTCGGGAGCAGTTCTTC. Encoded protein: CASSSDSREQFF.

The chain uses TRBV6-5 and TRBJ2-7; 7 bases map to TRBD1. The trim removed 8 bases at V and 0 bases at J, leaving 4 bases unmatched. Germline lookup yields CDR1 MNHEY and CDR2 SVGAGI. The CDR3 is made up of 13 amino acids. The CDR3 loop reads CASLRDSSYEQYF. The CDR3 bases are TGTGCCAGCCTCCGGGACAGCTCCTACGAGCAGTACTTC.

The genes are TRBV15 and TRBJ1-6, with D maybe TRBD1 (5 bases). Deletions cut 0 bases from V and 8 bases from J, with 8 bases between. The CDR3 extends over 14 amino acids. Germline CDR1 reads LNHNV; CDR2 reads YYDKDF (reference sequence). CDR3 amino acids: CATSRERGYSPLHF. DNA of the CDR3: TGTGCCACCAGCAGAGAGAGGGGTTATTCACCCCTCCACTTT.

The chain is built from TRBV7-2 and TRBJ1-4; no clear D gene. This CDR3 is 11 amino acids long. Per germline, CDR1 SGHTA and CDR2 FQGNSA. V dropped 1 base and J dropped 8 bases, with 2 bases sitting between them. In DNA form, the CDR3 reads TGTGCCAGCAGCTTAGACGAAAAACTGTTTTTT. Its protein is CASSLDEKLFF.

The rearrangement links TRBV28 to TRBJ2-1; 9 nucleotides agree with TRBD2. The length of the CDR3 is 15 residues. With 5 bases clipped from V and 7 bases from J, the junction kept 9 bases outside the gene matches. Germline V gene lookup returns CDR1 MDHEN and CDR2 SYDVKM. The CDR3 coding sequence is TGTGCCAGCAGTCTCCTGGCGGGAGGGAGAAATGAGCAGTTCTTC. Protein product: CASSLLAGGRNEQFF.

V usage is TRBV6-5 and J usage is TRBJ1-1, with 7 bases that match TRBD1. The CDR3 is made up of 15 amino acids. The germline CDR1 and CDR2 sequences are MNHEY and SVGAGI. With 7 bases clipped from V and 1 base from J, the junction kept 9 bases outside the gene matches. In nucleotides, the CDR3 is TGTGCCAGCATCAAAGGGGGCAGGGCGAACACTGAAGCTTTCTTT. Its protein is CASIKGGRANTEAFF.

This rearrangement joins TRBV7-9 to TRBJ2-3, with TRBD2 matching 10 bases. Germline CDR1 SEHNR, CDR2 FQNEAQ (reference sequence). The CDR3 length is 18 residues. V lost 5 bases to trimming and J lost 2 bases; unmatched junction nucleotides: 13. The CDR3: CASSRSSSAGGDTDTQYF. The CDR3 DNA is TGTGCCAGCAGCCGCAGCTCCTCAGCGGGAGGGGACACAGATACGCAGTATTTT.

The chain has TRBV18 and TRBJ2-5; 7 bases line up with TRBD2. The germline CDR1 and CDR2 sequences are KGHSH and LQKENI. The V and J ends lost 3 bases and 5 bases, in that order; junction bases with no gene match: 15. The CDR3 runs to 17 residues. CDR3 nucleotide sequence: TGTGCCAGCTCACCCCTGACTAGCCGGAGGCCGGGCGAGACCCAGTACTTC. Its translation: CASSPLTSRRPGETQYF. Full variable domain (outside the CDR3, taken from reference TRBV18 and TRBJ2-5): NAGVMQNPRHLVRRRGQEARLRCSPMKGHSHVYWYRQLPEEGLKFMVYLQKENIIDESGMPKERFSAEFPKEGPSILRIQQVVRGDSAAYFCASSPLTSRRPGETQYFGPGTRLLVL.

This clone appeared a single time. This chain uses TRBV5-1 with TRBJ2-7; possible D gene TRBD2, 6 bases. Germline V gene lookup returns CDR1 SGHRS and CDR2 YFSETQ. The CDR3 spans 13 residues. The V end lost 5 bases, the J end lost 6 bases, and 15 bases lay between the germline ends. CDR3 region: CASSRDSVGEQYF. The CDR3 nucleotides are TGCGCCAGCAGTAGGGACTCGGTCGGCGAGCAGTACTTC.

The chain has TRBV6-2 or TRBV6-3 and TRBJ2-7; 13 bases map to TRBD2. The germline V gene encodes CDR1 MNHEY and CDR2 SVGEGT. V was pared by 0 bases and J by 6 bases, with 5 bases of the junction left unmatched. The CDR3 sequence is 16 residues long. CDR3 residues: CASSYSRTSGSSEQYF. CDR3 in DNA: TGTGCCAGCAGTTACTCGAGGACTAGCGGGAGTAGCGAGCAGTACTTC.

The V gene is TRBV11-1, the J gene TRBJ2-5; possible D gene TRBD1, 6 bases. This CDR3 is 15 amino acids long. Germline loops: CDR1 SGHAT, CDR2 FQDESV (reference sequence). With 1 base removed from V and 5 bases from J, the gap between germline ends came to 14 bases. The CDR3 DNA reads TGTGCCAGCAGCTTAGGACCAGGGGCCGGGGAGACCCAGTACTTC. Encoded protein: CASSLGPGAGETQYF.

In this sample, this clone turned up once. V usage is TRBV18 and J usage is TRBJ2-1, with 10 bases lining up with TRBD2. V trimming: 4 bases; J trimming: 8 bases; junction bases outside the gene matches: 17. CDR1 is KGHSH and CDR2 is LQKENI in the germline V gene. This CDR3 spans 18 amino acids. The CDR3 DNA reads TGTGCCAGCTCACAAATTCCCGGGACTAGCGCGGGGAAGGATGAGCAGTTCTTC. Its protein product is CASSQIPGTSAGKDEQFF.

The chain joins TRBV19 to TRBJ2-7, with 10 bases matching TRBD2. The CDR3 runs 15 residues. J gave up 1 base and V 3 bases, and 3 bases lay outside the gene matches. The germline V gene has CDR1 LNHDA and CDR2 SQIVND (reference sequence). The CDR3 nucleotides are TGTGCCAGTAGTATCTCTAGCGGGAGATCCTACGAGCAGTACTTC. It translates to CASSISSGRSYEQYF.

The V call is TRBV5-6, the J call TRBJ2-7, with no clear D. The CDR3 extends over 14 amino acids. Trimming removed 2 bases at V and 2 bases at J, with 11 bases between. Germline V gene data show CDR1 as SGHDT and CDR2 as YYEEEE. As DNA, the CDR3 is TGTGCCAGCAGCTTTCTGCGGATTCCCTACGAGCAGTACTTC. The encoded protein is CASSFLRIPYEQYF. Variable domain in full (rest from reference TRBV5-6 and TRBJ2-7): DAGVTQSPTHLIKTRGQQVTLRCSPKSGHDTVSWYQQALGQGPQFIFQYYEEEERQRGNFPDRFSGHQFPNYSSELNVNALLLGDSALYLCASSFLRIPYEQYFGPGTRLTVT.

V is TRBV7-9 and J is TRBJ1-3, with 7 positions matching TRBD1. This CDR3 contains 15 residues. Trimming cost V 4 bases and J 0 bases; bases outside gene matches: 3. In germline, CDR1 is SEHNR, CDR2 FQNEAQ (reference sequence). The CDR3 loop reads CASSSGGSSGNTIYF. DNA of the CDR3: TGTGCCAGCAGCTCAGGGGGGTCCTCTGGAAACACCATATATTTT.

The V call is TRBV5-1, the J call TRBJ2-3; no firm D call. The V end was cut by 0 bases, the J end by 0 bases, with 8 bases between. This CDR3 contains 15 residues. Germline V gene data show CDR1 as SGHRS and CDR2 as YFSETQ. CDR3 DNA sequence: TGCGCCAGCAGCTTGGAAGCCCATAGCACAGATACGCAGTATTTT. It specifies CASSLEAHSTDTQYF.

V usage is TRBV14 and J usage is TRBJ1-1; D perhaps matches TRBD1 (6 bases). The germline V and J ends were trimmed by 3 bases and 5 bases, with 19 bases remaining between them. Germline V gives CDR1 SGHDN, CDR2 FVKESK. The CDR3 covers 16 residues. CDR3 nucleotide sequence: TGTGCCAGCAGCCAGACCACAGGGCTTTGGGCGACTGAAGCTTTCTTT. Amino acids: CASSQTTGLWATEAFF.

The chain recombines TRBV6-5 with TRBJ1-3; 8 bases fit TRBD1. This CDR3 has 14 amino acids. Trimming at V came to 8 bases and at J to 2 bases, leaving 5 bases not matched to a gene. The V gene's germline CDR1 is MNHEY and CDR2 SVGAGI. CDR3 sequence: CASRATGAGNTIYF. CDR3 bases: TGTGCCAGCCGAGCGACAGGGGCTGGAAACACCATATATTTT.

The chain joins TRBV29-1 to TRBJ2-7; D may be TRBD1 or TRBD2 (6 bases each). Germline V gene sequence: CDR1 SQVTM, CDR2 ANQGSEA. The V gene lost 6 bases and the J gene lost 2 bases, with 17 bases spanning the gap. The CDR3 covers 14 residues. CDR3: CSVEGGPPTYEQYF. The DNA of the CDR3 is TGCAGCGTAGAGGGGGGCCCGCCTACCTACGAGCAGTACTTC.

In DNA, the CDR3 is TGTGCCAGCAGCCAAAGACTAGCGGGAGTATCGGAGACCCAGTACTTC. Protein: CASSQRLAGVSETQYF. The rearrangement joins TRBV3-1 (or the pseudogene TRBV3-2) to TRBJ2-5, with 12 bases lining up with TRBD2. Germline trimming cut 2 bases from V and 5 bases from J; bases unmatched to any gene: 6. This CDR3 comprises 16 residues. Germline V gene sequence: CDR1 LGHDT, CDR2 YNNKEL (reference sequence).